These T cell receptor beta chains were read from a single sample in a study of T-cell memory formation after mild COVID-19. TCRdb ran MiXCR on the 5' RACE reads and lists one entry per CDR3 protein. This table has approximately 50,000 distinct CDR3 sequences, roughly a tenth appearing once. Sequenced material: PBMCs or a T cell subset sorted from them (not recorded which). These receptors were collected from an adult woman who had mild COVID-19 (a few samples of this study predate the infection). Cell type and time point are not known. The CDR3 runs from the conserved cysteine through the conserved F or W. A D gene is named only where the DNA matches it firmly. Not all rows give a size; the values are once, few, many and, for expanded clones, a class.

clone_size,j_call,v_call,d_call,cdr3_aa,cdr3_nt
few,TRBJ1-2,TRBV5-1,-,CASSSNSYGYTF,TGCGCCAGCAGCTCGAACAGCTATGGCTACACCTTC
few,TRBJ2-5,TRBV9,-,CASSQGREETQYF,TGTGCCAGCAGCCAGGGCAGGGAAGAGACCCAGTACTTC
few,TRBJ2-3,TRBV20-1,TRBD2,CSASSGGEVRDTQYF,TGCAGTGCTAGCTCGGGGGGGGAGGTGCGAGATACGCAGTATTTT
few,TRBJ2-7,TRBV11-2,TRBD2,CASSLVTGTRTIEQYF,TGTGCCAGCAGCTTAGTTACCGGGACTAGAACGATCGAGCAGTACTTC
-,TRBJ2-3,TRBV12-3/TRBV12-4,-,CASSHRVTDTQYF,TGTGCCAGCAGCCACAGGGTTACAGATACGCAGTATTTT
many,TRBJ2-3,TRBV29-1,TRBD2,CSVGLAGGGRTDTQYF,TGCAGCGTGGGACTAGCGGGGGGTGGCCGCACAGATACGCAGTATTTT
few,TRBJ2-3,TRBV18,TRBD2,CASSPPGTSATDTQYF,TGTGCCAGCTCACCACCTGGGACTAGCGCCACAGATACGCAGTATTTT
-,TRBJ2-1,TRBV7-3,-,CASSPGATQYNEQFF,TGTGCCAGCAGCCCAGGGGCTACCCAATACAATGAGCAGTTCTTC
-,TRBJ1-5,TRBV6-1,TRBD1,CASRQGAGNQPQHF,TGTGCCAGCCGACAGGGGGCAGGGAATCAGCCCCAGCATTTT
-,TRBJ2-7,TRBV18,TRBD1,CASSRPGTGGVYEQYF,TGTGCCAGCTCACGCCCCGGGACAGGGGGGGTGTACGAGCAGTACTTC
many,TRBJ2-4,TRBV25-1,TRBD1,CASSDRDRGPKNIQYF,TGTGCCAGCAGTGATCGGGACAGGGGGCCCAAAAACATTCAGTACTTC
-,TRBJ2-3,TRBV12-3/TRBV12-4,-,CACQGRLTDTQYF,TGTGCCTGCCAGGGGAGATTAACAGATACGCAGTATTTT
many,TRBJ2-7,TRBV20-1,-,CSARDRSGGTEQYF,TGCAGTGCTAGAGATCGATCTGGCGGGACCGAGCAGTACTTC
few,TRBJ2-7,TRBV4-1,TRBD1,CASSQVSGTATPEQYF,TGCGCCAGCAGCCAAGTCTCCGGGACAGCCACCCCCGAGCAGTACTTC
-,TRBJ1-1,TRBV18,-,CASSRSEGSAVFF,TGTGCCAGCTCACGTAGTGAGGGTTCGGCGGTTTTCTTT
many,TRBJ1-4,TRBV12-3/TRBV12-4,-,CASTQGRGKEKLFF,TGTGCCAGCACTCAGGGGAGGGGTAAGGAAAAACTGTTTTTT
-,TRBJ2-2,TRBV6-4,-,CASSGTGAVGELFF,TGTGCCAGCAGTGGGACGGGAGCAGTCGGGGAGCTGTTTTTT
-,TRBJ1-1,TRBV4-1,-,CASSPSRVPGAEAFF,TGCGCCAGCAGCCCGAGTCGGGTCCCGGGCGCTGAAGCTTTCTTT
-,TRBJ2-7,TRBV14,-,CASSHSGSYEQYF,TGTGCCAGCAGCCATTCGGGTTCCTACGAGCAGTACTTC
many,TRBJ2-3,TRBV5-5,-,CASSFPGKDTQYF,TGTGCCAGCAGCTTCCCAGGGAAAGATACGCAGTATTTT
few,TRBJ1-5,TRBV20-1,-,CSARDGGQTLGPQHF,TGCAGTGCTAGAGACGGGGGGCAGACCTTAGGGCCCCAGCATTTT
few,TRBJ1-4,TRBV7-8,TRBD1,CASSLRPRDRVWEKLFF,TGTGCCAGCAGCTTGCGGCCCCGGGACAGGGTCTGGGAAAAACTGTTTTTT
-,TRBJ2-7,TRBV7-2,TRBD2,CASNPGLAGYPSYEQYF,TGTGCCAGCAACCCCGGACTAGCGGGATACCCCTCCTACGAGCAGTACTTC
-,TRBJ2-7,TRBV3-1,TRBD1,CASSRGTGIYEQYF,TGTGCCAGCAGCCGGGGGACAGGGATCTACGAGCAGTACTTC
-,TRBJ2-1,TRBV10-3,TRBD1,CAISRQGPGNEQFF,TGTGCCATCAGTAGACAGGGGCCGGGCAATGAGCAGTTCTTC
few,TRBJ2-5,TRBV6-5,-,CASSPIGGDQETQYF,TGTGCCAGCAGCCCCATCGGGGGAGACCAAGAGACCCAGTACTTC
medium-sized,TRBJ2-1,TRBV11-3,TRBD2,CASSLDRLAGVNNEQFF,TGTGCCAGCAGCCTAGATCGACTAGCGGGAGTAAACAATGAGCAGTTCTTC
-,TRBJ1-1,TRBV7-3,-,CASSSQRDTEAFF,TGTGCCAGCAGCTCACAGCGGGACACTGAAGCTTTCTTT
many,TRBJ1-1,TRBV18,-,CASSPMKLAGSTEAFF,TGTGCCAGCTCACCAATGAAGCTAGCGGGTAGCACTGAAGCTTTCTTT
few,TRBJ2-3,TRBV30,-,CAWSLVSIVQYF,TGTGCCTGGTCTCTAGTGAGTATTGTGCAGTATTTT
-,TRBJ2-7,TRBV15,-,CATSLNRVTYEQYF,TGTGCCACCAGCCTGAACCGGGTGACCTACGAGCAGTACTTC
-,TRBJ2-5,TRBV5-1,TRBD2,CASSSGLAGDNGRETQYF,TGCGCCAGCAGCTCGGGACTAGCGGGGGACAACGGAAGGGAGACCCAGTACTTC
-,TRBJ2-5,TRBV29-1,TRBD1,CSVTDRGPSGTQYF,TGCAGCGTTACTGACAGGGGCCCTTCAGGGACCCAGTACTTC
once,TRBJ1-3,TRBV4-1,-,CASSQVQTDQPGNTIYF,TGCGCCAGCAGCCAAGTCCAAACGGATCAACCTGGAAACACCATATATTTT
many,TRBJ1-1,TRBV7-6,-,CASSLEFVGAPVGTEAFF,TGTGCCAGCAGCTTAGAGTTTGTTGGCGCCCCCGTCGGCACTGAAGCTTTCTTT
few,TRBJ2-3,TRBV7-2,-,CASSLDRVGKTQYF,TGTGCCAGCAGCTTAGATAGGGTGGGGAAGACGCAGTATTTT
many,TRBJ2-5,TRBV12-5,-,CASGQGTLAQETQYF,TGTGCTAGTGGACAGGGGACACTAGCACAAGAGACCCAGTACTTC
medium-sized,TRBJ2-3,TRBV7-9,-,CASTLVQGSPTDTQYF,TGTGCCAGCACCCTAGTCCAAGGGTCCCCCACAGATACGCAGTATTTT
few,TRBJ1-3,TRBV6-5,-,CASSRDPSAGNTIYF,TGTGCCAGCAGTAGAGACCCGTCGGCTGGAAACACCATATATTTT
few,TRBJ1-3,TRBV4-1,-,CASSQDAGSRRLGGNTIYF,TGCGCCAGCAGCCAGGATGCAGGGAGTCGGAGGCTTGGTGGAAACACCATATATTTT
many,TRBJ2-3,TRBV5-4,TRBD2,CASSGTSADTQYF,TGTGCCAGCAGCGGAACTAGCGCAGATACGCAGTATTTT
many,TRBJ2-5,TRBV9,-,CASSVGSLQRETQYF,TGTGCCAGCAGCGTAGGTAGCCTCCAAAGGGAGACCCAGTACTTC
few,TRBJ1-5,TRBV30,-,CAWSKGARNQPQHF,TGTGCCTGGAGTAAAGGGGCACGCAATCAGCCCCAGCATTTT
few,TRBJ2-2,TRBV5-6,TRBD2,CASSFRLAGIGTGELFF,TGTGCCAGCAGCTTCCGACTAGCGGGAATCGGCACCGGGGAGCTGTTTTTT
few,TRBJ1-2,TRBV5-1,-,CASSLGQTGYGYTF,TGCGCCAGCAGCTTGGGACAGACAGGCTATGGCTACACCTTC
many,TRBJ2-5,TRBV9,-,CASSVGGAIQETQYF,TGTGCCAGCAGCGTCGGAGGGGCTATCCAAGAGACCCAGTACTTC
few,TRBJ2-1,TRBV20-1,-,CSARITNVGRGYEQFF,TGCAGTGCTAGGATTACCAATGTTGGGCGTGGCTATGAGCAGTTCTTC